This is a list of T cell receptor beta chains from one sample in a study of CD4 T cells in relation to SARS-CoV-2 and coronaviruses. TCRdb's table, derived via immunoSEQ multiplex PCR, lists solely in-frame clones and lacks some. The data contain 35,000 or so clones, just under 85% of them singletons. No antigens are known for them. The sample taken for sequencing was naive CD4+ T cells from PBMCs, cultured in vitro. The source of these receptors is an adult with COVID-19. The CDR3 runs from the conserved cysteine through the conserved F or W. D genes are given only for firm matches. Size is omitted from some rows. Given values are once, few, many or a class for expanded clones.

clone_size	v_call	d_call	j_call	cdr3_length	cdr3_aa	cdr3_nt
-	TRBV4-1	-	TRBJ2-5	12	CASSQRGETQYF	TGCGCCAGCAGCCAAAGAGGGGAGACCCAGTACTTC
-	TRBV12-5	TRBD2	TRBJ2-1	20	CASARQVAGGFMSSYNEQFF	TGTGCTAGCGCCCGGCAGGTAGCGGGAGGTTTTATGAGTTCTTACAATGAGCAGTTCTTC
-	TRBV5-6	-	TRBJ2-7	16	CASSLSIGGLVYEQYF	TGTGCCAGCAGCTTGTCGATCGGGGGGCTGGTCTACGAGCAGTACTTC
-	TRBV28	-	TRBJ1-1	13	CASSLGLRTEAFF	TGTGCCAGCAGTTTGGGGTTGCGCACTGAAGCTTTCTTT
-	TRBV30	-	TRBJ2-1	14	CAWSVPRVHNEQFF	TGTGCCTGGAGTGTCCCGCGGGTTCACAATGAGCAGTTCTTC
-	TRBV9	-	TRBJ2-3	15	CASSVTALRTDTQYF	TGTGCCAGCAGCGTTACGGCTCTTCGCACAGATACGCAGTATTTT
-	TRBV6-5	TRBD1	TRBJ2-4	16	CASSSRQGLAKNIQYF	TGTGCCAGCAGTTCGAGACAGGGGCTAGCCAAAAACATTCAGTACTTC
-	TRBV28	-	TRBJ1-3	13	CASTTRRGNTIYF	TGTGCCAGCACCACCAGGCGGGGAAACACCATATATTTT
-	TRBV4-1	-	TRBJ2-5	13	CASSGYPVETQYF	TGCGCCAGCAGCGGCTATCCTGTGGAGACCCAGTACTTC
-	TRBV3-1/TRBV3-2	TRBD2	TRBJ2-7	17	CASSHPGRAGGSYEQYF	TGTGCCAGCAGCCATCCCGGGAGAGCGGGAGGGTCCTACGAGCAGTACTTC
-	TRBV7-9	-	TRBJ2-1	17	CASSPRGAAGSYNEQFF	TGTGCCAGCAGCCCCCGGGGGGCAGCCGGGTCCTACAATGAGCAGTTCTTC
-	TRBV6-5	TRBD2	TRBJ2-7	15	CASRTGTSGSYEQYF	TGTGCCAGCAGGACCGGGACTAGCGGGAGCTACGAGCAGTACTTC
-	TRBV28	-	TRBJ2-7	16	CASSFNIWGKDYEQYF	TGTGCCAGCAGTTTTAACATTTGGGGGAAGGACTACGAGCAGTACTTC
-	TRBV6-6	TRBD1	TRBJ2-3	16	CASSYRGRGSTDTQYF	TGTGCCAGCAGTTACCGCGGCAGGGGGAGCACAGATACGCAGTATTTT
-	TRBV11-3	-	TRBJ2-1	18	CASSFRGSSVRGDNEQFF	TGTGCCAGCAGCTTTCGGGGGAGTAGTGTTAGGGGGGACAATGAGCAGTTCTTC
-	TRBV11-1	-	TRBJ1-1	15	CASNSGGLTNTEAFF	TGTGCCAGCAACTCTGGTGGTCTGACGAACACTGAAGCTTTCTTT
-	TRBV5-5	-	TRBJ2-2	16	CASSLGLALNTGELFF	TGTGCCAGCAGCTTGGGGCTAGCCTTGAACACCGGGGAGCTGTTTTTT
-	TRBV12-3/TRBV12-4	-	TRBJ2-7	12	CASSLLAGEQYF	TGTGCCAGCAGTTTACTAGCTGGCGAGCAGTACTTC
-	TRBV5-6	TRBD2	TRBJ2-5	14	CASSPGLGGETQYF	TGTGCCAGCAGCCCGGGACTAGGGGGAGAGACCCAGTACTTC
-	TRBV19	-	TRBJ2-2	15	CASSHDRMDTGELFF	TGTGCCAGTAGTCATGACAGAATGGACACCGGGGAGCTGTTTTTT
-	TRBV28	-	TRBJ2-1	11	CASSRQRDKFF	TGTGCCAGCAGCCGTCAGCGGGACAAGTTCTTC
-	TRBV4-1	-	TRBJ1-2	14	CASSQEGRVYGYTF	TGCGCCAGCAGCCAAGAGGGCCGAGTCTATGGCTACACCTTC
-	TRBV11-1	TRBD1	TRBJ2-7	15	CASSWDRLSSYEQYF	TGTGCCAGCAGCTGGGACAGGCTCAGCTCCTACGAGCAGTACTTC
few	TRBV12-3/TRBV12-4	-	TRBJ2-7	13	CASSRRDPYEQYF	TGTGCCAGCAGTAGGCGGGACCCCTACGAGCAGTACTTC